The 3 T cell receptor beta chains below all came from one sample that was sequenced in a study of human versus mouse CDR3 diversity and MHC coevolution. Profiled with immunoSEQ multiplex PCR; TCRdb holds only in-frame clones, not every one. The repertoire holds more than 55,000 clones, with around 94% as singletons. Sequencing used naive CD4+ T cells from blood. Subset reported: CD45RO-negative CD62L-positive naive CD4 T cells. These receptors were obtained from a person in their sixties in good health.

The V gene is TRBV15, the J gene TRBJ2-2, with 8 bases aligning to TRBD1. CDR1 is LNHNV and CDR2 is YYDKDF in the germline V gene (reference sequence). This CDR3 region has 13 residues. V gave up 5 bases and J gave up 13 bases; unmatched junction bases: 9. Here the CDR3 reads CATSGGQGLRLFF. The CDR3, as DNA: TGTGCCACCAGCGGAGGACAGGGACTTCGGCTGTTTTTT.

The chain couples TRBV27 to TRBJ2-3; 8 bases agree with TRBD2. V lost 4 bases to trimming and J lost 2 bases; unmatched junction nucleotides: 17. The CDR3 covers 19 residues. Germline V lookup: CDR1 MNHEY, CDR2 SMNVEV (reference sequence). DNA of the CDR3: TGTGCCAGCAGTTCGCTAGCCCTTTATAGCGGGGCGTACACAGATACGCAGTATTTT. This codes for CASSSLALYSGAYTDTQYF.

The chain employs TRBV6-6 and TRBJ2-1, with 10 bases matching TRBD1. The V gene's germline CDR1 is MNHNY and CDR2 SVGAGI (reference sequence). Trimming at V came to 5 bases and at J to 9 bases, leaving 10 bases not matched to a gene. CDR3 length: 15 amino acids. The CDR3 nucleotides read TGTGCCAGCAGTCCAACCGGGACAGGGGTCGGTGAGCAGTTCTTC. It yields the protein CASSPTGTGVGEQFF.